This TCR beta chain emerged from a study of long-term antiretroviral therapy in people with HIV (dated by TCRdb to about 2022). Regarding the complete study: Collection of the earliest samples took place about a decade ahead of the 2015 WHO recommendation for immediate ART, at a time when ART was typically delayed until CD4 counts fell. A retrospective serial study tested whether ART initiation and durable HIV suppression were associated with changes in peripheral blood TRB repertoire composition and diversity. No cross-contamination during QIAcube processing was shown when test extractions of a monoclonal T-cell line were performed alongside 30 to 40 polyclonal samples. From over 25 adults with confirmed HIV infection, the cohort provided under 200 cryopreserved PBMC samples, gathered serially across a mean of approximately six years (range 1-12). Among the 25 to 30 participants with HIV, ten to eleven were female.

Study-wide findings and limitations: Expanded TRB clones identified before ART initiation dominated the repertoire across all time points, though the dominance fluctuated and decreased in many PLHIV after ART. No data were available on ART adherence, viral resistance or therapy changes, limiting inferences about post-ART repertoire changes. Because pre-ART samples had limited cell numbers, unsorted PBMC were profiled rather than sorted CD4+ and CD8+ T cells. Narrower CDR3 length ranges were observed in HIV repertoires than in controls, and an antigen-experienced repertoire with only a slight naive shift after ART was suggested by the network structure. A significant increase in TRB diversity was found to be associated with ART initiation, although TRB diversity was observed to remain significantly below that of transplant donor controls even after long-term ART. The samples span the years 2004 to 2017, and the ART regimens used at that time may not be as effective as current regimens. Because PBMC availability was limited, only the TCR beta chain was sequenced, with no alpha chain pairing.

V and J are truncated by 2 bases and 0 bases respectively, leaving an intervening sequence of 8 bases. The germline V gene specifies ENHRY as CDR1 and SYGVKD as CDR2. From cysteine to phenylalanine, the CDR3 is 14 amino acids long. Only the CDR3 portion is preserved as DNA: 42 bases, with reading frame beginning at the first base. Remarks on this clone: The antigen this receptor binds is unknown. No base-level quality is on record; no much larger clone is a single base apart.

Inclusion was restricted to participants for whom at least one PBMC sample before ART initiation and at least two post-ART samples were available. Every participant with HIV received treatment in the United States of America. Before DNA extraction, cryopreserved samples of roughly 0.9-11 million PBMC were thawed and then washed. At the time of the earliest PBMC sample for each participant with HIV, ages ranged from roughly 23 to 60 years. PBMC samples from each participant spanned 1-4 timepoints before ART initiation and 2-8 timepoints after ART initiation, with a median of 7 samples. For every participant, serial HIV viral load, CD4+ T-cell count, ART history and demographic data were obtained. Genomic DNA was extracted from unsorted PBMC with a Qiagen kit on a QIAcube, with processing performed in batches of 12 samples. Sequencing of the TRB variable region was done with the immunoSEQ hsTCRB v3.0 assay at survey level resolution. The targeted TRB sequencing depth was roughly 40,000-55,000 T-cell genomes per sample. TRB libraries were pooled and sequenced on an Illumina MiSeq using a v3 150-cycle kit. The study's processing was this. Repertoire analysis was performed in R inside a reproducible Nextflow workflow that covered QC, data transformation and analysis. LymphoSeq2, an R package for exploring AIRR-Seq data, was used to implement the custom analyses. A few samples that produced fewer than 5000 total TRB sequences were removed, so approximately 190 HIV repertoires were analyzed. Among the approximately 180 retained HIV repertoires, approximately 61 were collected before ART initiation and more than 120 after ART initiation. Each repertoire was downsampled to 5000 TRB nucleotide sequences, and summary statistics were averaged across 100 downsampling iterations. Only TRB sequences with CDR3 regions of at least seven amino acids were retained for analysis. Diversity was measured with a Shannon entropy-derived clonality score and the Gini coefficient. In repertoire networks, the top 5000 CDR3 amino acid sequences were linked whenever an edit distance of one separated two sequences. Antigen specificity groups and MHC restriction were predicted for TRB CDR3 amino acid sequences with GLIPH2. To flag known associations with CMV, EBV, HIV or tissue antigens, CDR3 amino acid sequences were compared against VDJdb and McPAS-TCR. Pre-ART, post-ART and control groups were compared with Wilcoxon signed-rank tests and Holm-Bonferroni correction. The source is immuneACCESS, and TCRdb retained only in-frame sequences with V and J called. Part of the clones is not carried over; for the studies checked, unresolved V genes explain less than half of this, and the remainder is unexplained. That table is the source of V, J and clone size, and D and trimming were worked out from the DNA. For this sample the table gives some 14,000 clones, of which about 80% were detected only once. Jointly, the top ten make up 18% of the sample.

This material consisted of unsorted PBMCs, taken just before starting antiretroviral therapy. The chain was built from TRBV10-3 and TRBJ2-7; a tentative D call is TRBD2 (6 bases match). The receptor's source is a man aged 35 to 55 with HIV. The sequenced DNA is TGTGCCATCAGTGAGGGGAGGTTCTCCTACGAGCAGTACTTC. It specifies CAISEGRFSYEQYF.